This is a list of T cell receptor beta chains from one sample in a study of CD8 T cells in ankylosing spondylitis. TCRdb fed the 5' RACE reads into MiXCR, producing one record per CDR3 protein. The sample lists around 130,000 distinct CDR3 sequences, about 6.5% seen once, with 10% to 15% in the top ten. The sequencing input was blood, either unsorted or a sorted T cell fraction (not recorded which). These receptors were obtained from a male donor with ankylosing spondylitis or in good health (not recorded which). The conserved cysteine and the conserved F or W are not part of the CDR3 here. D genes are given only for firm matches.

j_call d_call cdr3_length v_call cdr3_aa
TRBJ2-3 NA 14 TRBV7-9 ASSLGLALPTDTQY
TRBJ1-1 NA 13 TRBV20-1 SASGFTVLGTEAF
TRBJ2-3 TRBD2 13 TRBV7-2 ASSLWASGTDTQY
TRBJ2-3 TRBD2 14 TRBV6-2/TRBV6-3 ASSPRLAGAADTQY
TRBJ2-3 NA 12 TRBV7-2 ASSLSLGSDTQY
TRBJ2-3 TRBD2 13 TRBV20-1 SASQRLAGTDTQY
TRBJ2-2 NA 12 TRBV20-1 SARAGGYTGELF
TRBJ2-3 TRBD2 18 TRBV11-2 ASSLKGTRRNSPGTDTQY
TRBJ1-2 TRBD1 12 TRBV6-1 ASSERRTGYGYT
TRBJ1-1 TRBD1 11 TRBV10-3 AARTGGNTEAF
TRBJ2-5 NA 12 TRBV6-1 ASSPMNSGETQY
TRBJ2-1 TRBD2 17 TRBV11-1 ASSPDTRTSSFSYNEQF
TRBJ1-4 TRBD1 12 TRBV20-1 SARVATGEEKLF
TRBJ1-6 TRBD1 12 TRBV6-1 ASNRDRGNSPLH
TRBJ2-5 TRBD2 14 TRBV5-1 ASSLGLAGAQETQY
TRBJ2-6 NA 14 TRBV14 ASSPLGVTGANVLT
TRBJ1-2 NA 12 TRBV7-2 ASSSSQSDYGYT
TRBJ2-3 TRBD1 12 TRBV7-2 ASRPTGYADTQY
TRBJ2-5 NA 12 TRBV7-2 ASSLLQGRETQY
TRBJ2-5 TRBD2 10 TRBV28 ASRTSQETQY
TRBJ2-7 NA 12 TRBV28 ASSPGTTPDEQY
TRBJ2-3 NA 11 TRBV19 ASSPGRVDTQY
TRBJ2-7 NA 9 TRBV14 ASSQVREQY
TRBJ2-7 NA 10 TRBV29-1 SVRDAGYEQY
TRBJ2-4 NA 12 TRBV12-3/TRBV12-4 ASSPPAAPNIQY
TRBJ1-6 NA 13 TRBV27 ASVHAGRANSPLH
TRBJ2-5 TRBD2 14 TRBV25-1 ASSPRLAGGQETQY
TRBJ2-1 NA 13 TRBV7-9 ASSQTGSSYNEQF